A single sample gave rise to the 10 T cell receptor beta chains below, sequenced in a study of blood T cells in healthy people across ages. Through a sample-barcoded 5' primer and a J-beta primer mix, a second PCR was run for roughly 6 to 11 cycles. MiXCR, run by TCRdb on the 5' RACE reads, gives a single entry per CDR3 protein. The sample records a few hundred thousand distinct CDR3 sequences, over 45% being singletons. The sequenced sample consisted of blood. These receptors were obtained from a man aged 60 to 69 in good health.

J is TRBJ2-7 and V is TRBV5-1; D is perhaps TRBD2 (6 bases). The CDR3 sequence is 14 residues long. V lost 5 bases and J 4 bases, leaving 16 bases between the germline ends. Germline V CDR1 and CDR2: SGHRS, YFSETQ. In DNA form, the CDR3 reads TGCGCCAGCAGGACTACGATGGAGGGTTACGAGCAGTACTTC. It codes for CASRTTMEGYEQYF. The full variable domain, rest sourced from reference TRBV5-1 and TRBJ2-7, is KAGVTQTPRYLIKTRGQQVTLSCSPISGHRSVSWYQQTPGQGLQFLFEYFSETQRNKGNFPGRFSGRQFSNSRSEMNVSTLELGDSALYLCASRTTMEGYEQYFGPGTRLTVT.

This chain uses TRBV5-1 with TRBJ2-7; tentatively, D is TRBD1 (6 bases). Looked up from germline, CDR1 is SGHRS and CDR2 is YFSETQ. The germline V and J ends were trimmed by 5 bases and 6 bases, with 15 bases remaining between them. The CDR3 consists of 13 residues. The CDR3 sequence is CASRRTVVTEQYF. CDR3 sequence (DNA): TGCGCCAGCAGAAGGACAGTAGTTACCGAGCAGTACTTC.

This chain connects TRBV20-1 to TRBJ1-2; no clear D. The germline gives CDR1 DFQATT, CDR2 SNEGSKA (reference sequence). The CDR3 has 15 amino acids. V lost 3 bases, J lost 5 bases, and 19 bases lay in between. As DNA, the CDR3 is TGCAGTGCTAGGGATTCGGCGGAGGGAAATTATGGCTACACCTTC. Encoded protein: CSARDSAEGNYGYTF.

V usage is TRBV6-1 and J usage is TRBJ2-6; 8 nucleotides match TRBD1. The CDR3 is 17 residues long. Germline assignment: CDR1 MNHNS and CDR2 SASEGT. V trimming: 6 bases; J trimming: 0 bases; junction bases outside the gene matches: 7. CDR3 nucleotide sequence: TGTGCCAGCAGACTAACAGGGGGGAGCTCTGGGGCCAACGTCCTGACTTTC. Amino acids: CASRLTGGSSGANVLTF.

The chain employs TRBV5-6 and TRBJ2-1; 9 bases fit TRBD2. The V gene end was trimmed by 0 bases and the J gene end by 6 bases; junction bases not matched to a gene: 7. This CDR3 has 16 amino acids. Germline CDR1 reads SGHDT; CDR2 reads YYEEEE. The CDR3 is CASSLVGSGSPNEQFF. CDR3 DNA: TGTGCCAGCAGCTTGGTCGGTAGCGGGAGCCCCAATGAGCAGTTCTTC.

The chain recombines TRBV27 with TRBJ2-5; 11 nucleotides agree with TRBD1. CDR1 is MNHEY and CDR2 is SMNVEV in the germline V gene (reference sequence). J lost 10 bases, V lost 5 bases, and 3 bases had no gene match. This CDR3 is built from 12 residues. CDR3 in amino acids: CASSPDRGHQYF. The CDR3 DNA follows: TGTGCCAGCAGTCCGGACAGGGGGCACCAGTACTTC.

The chain links TRBV29-1 to TRBJ2-3; D remains ambiguous. Trimming took off 4 bases at V and 2 bases at J, with 13 bases between the two ends. CDR3 length: 14 residues. Germline V gene lookup returns CDR1 SQVTM and CDR2 ANQGSEA. The CDR3 spells CSVGDPRNTDTQYF. The CDR3 DNA reads TGCAGCGTTGGTGACCCTCGCAACACAGATACGCAGTATTTT.

This clonotype was observed a few times. The rearrangement links TRBV30 to TRBJ2-5; 7 bases align to TRBD2. Germline CDR1 GTSNPN, CDR2 SVGIG (reference sequence). This CDR3 region has 12 residues. Trimming removed 4 bases from V and 4 bases from J; junction bases left unmatched: 3. The CDR3 region has the DNA TGTGCCTGGACCCCGGGGGGAGAGACCCAGTACTTC. Translated, it gives CAWTPGGETQYF.

In this sample, this clonotype turned up a few times. The chain links TRBV5-1 to TRBJ2-5; TRBD2 matches 10 bases. Germline V CDR1 and CDR2: SGHRS, YFSETQ. The CDR3 has 15 residues. Losses at the gene ends were 5 bases for V and 2 bases for J; bases not matched to a gene: 6. CDR3 sequence reads: CASRIAGGRQETQYF. CDR3 DNA: TGCGCCAGCAGAATAGCGGGGGGACGGCAAGAGACCCAGTACTTC.

This clonotype has only one observation. The gene calls are TRBV5-1 and TRBJ2-7; perhaps TRBD1 as D (5 bases). The CDR3 length is 15 residues. Trimming removed 4 bases from V and 4 bases from J, with 18 bases in between. The germline gives CDR1 SGHRS, CDR2 YFSETQ. The CDR3 DNA sequence: TGCGCCAGCAGCCGCGTCGCAGGGATCGGATACGAGCAGTACTTC. Translating it yields CASSRVAGIGYEQYF.